One and the same sample provided the 8 T cell receptor beta chains below, sequenced in a study of CD8 T cells in ankylosing spondylitis. TCRdb re-called the 5' RACE reads through MiXCR, storing one row per CDR3 protein. The repertoire has approximately 100,000 distinct CDR3 sequences, about 8.6% of them found once; the top ten carry 9.9%. The sequenced sample was blood, either unsorted or a sorted T cell fraction (not recorded which). The receptors stem from a male donor with ankylosing spondylitis or in good health (not recorded which).

This clonotype came up a few times. This rearrangement joins TRBV19 to TRBJ1-2, with D tentatively TRBD1 (6 bases). V shed 6 bases and J shed 6 bases, with 8 bases lying between them. Germline loops: CDR1 LNHDA, CDR2 SQIVND (reference sequence). This CDR3 has 11 residues. The CDR3 region has the DNA TGTGCCAGTAGACGGACAGATGGCTACACCTTC. This encodes CASRRTDGYTF.

This clonotype was detected many times. This chain uses TRBV20-1 with TRBJ1-4; D gene ambiguous. The germline CDR1 and CDR2 sequences are DFQATT and SNEGSKA (reference sequence). The CDR3 is 12 amino acids. The ends were cut back, 7 bases at V and 10 bases at J, with 16 bases in the middle. CDR3: CSGGDSWGKLFF. In DNA form, the CDR3 reads TGCAGTGGGGGAGATTCATGGGGAAAACTGTTTTTT.

This clonotype came up many times. This sequence joins TRBV12-3 or TRBV12-4 and TRBJ2-3; TRBD1 agrees at 7 bases. This CDR3 comprises 15 residues. J was trimmed by 4 bases and V by 3 bases; bases with no gene match: 7. The CDR3 region is CASSLITGVADTQYF. DNA for the CDR3: TGTGCCAGCAGTTTGATAACAGGGGTGGCAGATACGCAGTATTTT.

This clonotype has a handful of counts. This sequence joins TRBV20-1 and TRBJ1-2, with D hard to call. This CDR3 is 16 amino acids long. V gave up 0 bases and J gave up 1 base, with 15 bases separating them. Germline values: CDR1 DFQATT, CDR2 SNEGSKA (reference sequence). Here the CDR3 DNA reads TGCAGTGCTAGAGATCGGCAATTTCCGATTAACTATGGCTACACCTTC. This translates into CSARDRQFPINYGYTF.

This clonotype was detected ten times or more. The chain combines TRBV19 with TRBJ2-7, with TRBD1 matching 9 bases. The CDR3 length is 15 residues. J lost 3 bases, V lost 3 bases, and 6 bases had no gene match. CDR1 is LNHDA and CDR2 is SQIVND in the germline V gene (reference sequence). The CDR3 loop is CASSILPGQGYEQYF. CDR3 nucleotide sequence: TGTGCCAGTAGTATTCTCCCGGGACAGGGCTACGAGCAGTACTTC.

The table lists this clonotype with many counts. V gene TRBV12-3 or TRBV12-4 combines with J gene TRBJ2-3, with 8 bases aligning to TRBD1. V was pared by 7 bases and J by 6 bases, with 12 bases of the junction left unmatched. The CDR3 extends over 15 amino acids. The CDR3 here is CASTITGGPQDTQYF. CDR3 DNA: TGTGCCAGCACCATCACAGGGGGGCCACAGGATACGCAGTATTTT.

The table lists this clonotype with many counts. The V and J genes are TRBV5-1 and TRBJ2-3; D is ambiguous. The ends were cut back, 1 base at V and 0 bases at J, with 6 bases in the middle. The CDR3 covers 14 residues. Germline V gene sequence: CDR1 SGHRS, CDR2 YFSETQ. The CDR3 DNA sequence: TGCGCCAGCAGCTTGACCCGGAGCACAGATACGCAGTATTTT. Its protein is CASSLTRSTDTQYF.

This clonotype was picked up many times. The chain couples TRBV5-1 to TRBJ2-1; D is ambiguous. This CDR3 contains 15 residues. V lost 0 bases, J lost 4 bases, and 11 bases lay in between. Germline V lookup: CDR1 SGHRS, CDR2 YFSETQ. Here the CDR3 reads CASSLEGRQYNEQFF. In DNA, the CDR3 is TGCGCCAGCAGCTTGGAGGGCAGGCAGTACAATGAGCAGTTCTTC. The complete variable domain, with remaining parts taken from reference TRBV5-1 and TRBJ2-1, reads KAGVTQTPRYLIKTRGQQVTLSCSPISGHRSVSWYQQTPGQGLQFLFEYFSETQRNKGNFPGRFSGRQFSNSRSEMNVSTLELGDSALYLCASSLEGRQYNEQFFGPGTRLTVL.